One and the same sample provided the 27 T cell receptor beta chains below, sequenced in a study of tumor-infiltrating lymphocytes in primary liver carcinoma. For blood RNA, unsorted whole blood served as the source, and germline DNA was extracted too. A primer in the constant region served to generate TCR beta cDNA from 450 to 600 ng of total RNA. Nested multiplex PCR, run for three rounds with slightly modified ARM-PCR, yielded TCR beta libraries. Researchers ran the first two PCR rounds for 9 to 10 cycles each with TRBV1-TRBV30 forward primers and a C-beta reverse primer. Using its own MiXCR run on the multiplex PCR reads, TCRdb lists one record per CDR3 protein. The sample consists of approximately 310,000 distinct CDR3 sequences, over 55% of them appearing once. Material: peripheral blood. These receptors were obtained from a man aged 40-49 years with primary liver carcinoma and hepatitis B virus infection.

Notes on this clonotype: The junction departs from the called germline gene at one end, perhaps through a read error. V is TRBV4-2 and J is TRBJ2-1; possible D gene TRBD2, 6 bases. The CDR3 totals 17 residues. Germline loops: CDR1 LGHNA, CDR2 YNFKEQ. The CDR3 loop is CACSQNQLAVSYNEQFF. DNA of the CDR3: TGTGCCTGCAGCCAAAATCAATTAGCGGTGTCCTACAATGAGCAGTTCTTC.

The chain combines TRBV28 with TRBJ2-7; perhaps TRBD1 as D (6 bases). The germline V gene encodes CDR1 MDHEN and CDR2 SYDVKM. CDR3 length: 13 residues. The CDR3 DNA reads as TGTGCGGCAACGGACAGCTCGGCCTACGAGCAGTACTTC. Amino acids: CAATDSSAYEQYF.

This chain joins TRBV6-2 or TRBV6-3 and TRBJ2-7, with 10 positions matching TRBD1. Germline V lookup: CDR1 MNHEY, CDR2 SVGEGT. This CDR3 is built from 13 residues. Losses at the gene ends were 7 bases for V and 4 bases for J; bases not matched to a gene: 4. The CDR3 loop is CASNWTGGYEQYF. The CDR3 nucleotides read TGTGCCAGCAACTGGACAGGGGGTTACGAGCAGTACTTC.

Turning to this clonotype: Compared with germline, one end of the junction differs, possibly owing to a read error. The CDR3 loop reads CASTGQGYQPQRF. In DNA form, the CDR3 reads TGTGCCAGCACGGGACAGGGGTATCAGCCCCAGCGTTTT. This chain connects TRBV28 to TRBJ1-5; 10 bases align to TRBD1. CDR1 is MDHEN, CDR2 SYDVKM, per germline. CDR3 length equals 13 residues.

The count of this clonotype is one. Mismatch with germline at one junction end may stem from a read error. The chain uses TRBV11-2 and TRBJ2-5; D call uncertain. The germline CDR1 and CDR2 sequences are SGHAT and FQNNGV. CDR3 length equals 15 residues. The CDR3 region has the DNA TGTGTCAGCAGCACCGTCGGGCTAGTCCCAGATACCCAGTACTTC. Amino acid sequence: CVSSTVGLVPDTQYF. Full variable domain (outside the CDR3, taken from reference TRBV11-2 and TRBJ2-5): EAGVAQSPRYKIIEKRQSVAFWCNPISGHATLYWYQQILGQGPKLLIQFQNNGVVDDSQLPKDRFSAERLKGVDSTLKIQPAKLEDSAVYLCVSSTVGLVPDTQYFGPGTRLLVL.

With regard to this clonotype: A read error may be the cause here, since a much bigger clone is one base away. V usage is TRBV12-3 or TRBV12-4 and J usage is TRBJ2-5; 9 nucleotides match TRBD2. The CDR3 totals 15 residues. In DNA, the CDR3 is TGTGCCAGCAGTTTACCCAGCGGGAGGACAGAGTCCCAGTACTTC. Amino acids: CASSLPSGRTESQYF.

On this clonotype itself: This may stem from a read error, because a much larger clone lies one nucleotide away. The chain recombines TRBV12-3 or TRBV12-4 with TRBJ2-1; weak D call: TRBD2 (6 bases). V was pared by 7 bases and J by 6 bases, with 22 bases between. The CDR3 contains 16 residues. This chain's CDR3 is CASIPQAGLPSNEQFF. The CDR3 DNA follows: TGTGCCAGCATCCCTCAAGCGGGTCTTCCGTCCAATGAGCAGTTCTTC.

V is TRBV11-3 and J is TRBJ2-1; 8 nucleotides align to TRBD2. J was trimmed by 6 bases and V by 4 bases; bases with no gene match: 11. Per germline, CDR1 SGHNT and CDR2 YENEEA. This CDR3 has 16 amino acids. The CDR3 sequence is CASSSFTSGPCNEQFF. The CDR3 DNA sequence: TGTGCCAGCAGCTCATTCACTAGCGGCCCTTGCAATGAGCAGTTCTTC.

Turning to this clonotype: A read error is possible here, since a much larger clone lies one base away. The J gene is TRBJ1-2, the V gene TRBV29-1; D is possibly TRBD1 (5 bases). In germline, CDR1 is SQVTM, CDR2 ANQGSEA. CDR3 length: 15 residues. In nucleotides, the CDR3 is TGCAGCGCTGAAGATGGGACCGGGCCTAACTATGGCTACACCTTC. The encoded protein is CSAEDGTGPNYGYTF.

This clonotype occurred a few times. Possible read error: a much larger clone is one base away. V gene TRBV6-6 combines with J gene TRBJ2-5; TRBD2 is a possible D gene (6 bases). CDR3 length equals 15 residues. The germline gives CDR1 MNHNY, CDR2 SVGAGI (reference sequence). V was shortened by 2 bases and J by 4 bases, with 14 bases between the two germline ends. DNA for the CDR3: TGTGCCAGCAGTTACGGAGTGGGAGGAGGAGAGACCCAGTACTTC. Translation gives CASSYGVGGGETQYF.

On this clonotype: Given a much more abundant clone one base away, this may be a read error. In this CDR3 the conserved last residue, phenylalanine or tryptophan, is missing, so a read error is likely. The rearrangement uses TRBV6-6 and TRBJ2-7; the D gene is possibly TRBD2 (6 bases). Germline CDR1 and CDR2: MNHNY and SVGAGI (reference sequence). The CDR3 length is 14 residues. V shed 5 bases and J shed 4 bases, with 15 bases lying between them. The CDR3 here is CASSLRDFGYEQYI. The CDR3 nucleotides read TGTGCCAGCAGTCTCCGGGACTTCGGTTACGAGCAGTACATC.

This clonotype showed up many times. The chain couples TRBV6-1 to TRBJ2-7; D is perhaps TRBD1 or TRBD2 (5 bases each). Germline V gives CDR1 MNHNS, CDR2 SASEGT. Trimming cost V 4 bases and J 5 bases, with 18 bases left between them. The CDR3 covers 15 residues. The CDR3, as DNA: TGTGCCAGCAGTGCCGGGACCCTTCTTCGGGACGAGCAGTACTTC. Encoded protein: CASSAGTLLRDEQYF.

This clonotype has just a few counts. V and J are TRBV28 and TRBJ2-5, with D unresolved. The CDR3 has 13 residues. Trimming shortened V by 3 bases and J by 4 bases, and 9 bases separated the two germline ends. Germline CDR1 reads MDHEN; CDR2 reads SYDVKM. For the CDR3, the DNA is TGTGCCAGCAGTTTGGCCAGTACAGAGACCCAGTACTTC. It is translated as CASSLASTETQYF.

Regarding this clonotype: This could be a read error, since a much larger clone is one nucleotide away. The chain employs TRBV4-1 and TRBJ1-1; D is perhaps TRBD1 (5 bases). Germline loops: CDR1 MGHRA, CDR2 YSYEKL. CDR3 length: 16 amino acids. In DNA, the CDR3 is TGCGCCAGCAGCACCCCGGCTGGAGGGGCTGGCACTGAAGTTTTCTTT. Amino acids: CASSTPAGGAGTEVFF.

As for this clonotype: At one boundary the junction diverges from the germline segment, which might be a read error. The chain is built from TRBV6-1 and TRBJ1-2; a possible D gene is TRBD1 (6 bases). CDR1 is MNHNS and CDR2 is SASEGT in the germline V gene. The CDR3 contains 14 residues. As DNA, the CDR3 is TGTGCAAGCAGTCCTTCGGACAGTAACTATTGCTACACCTTC. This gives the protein CASSPSDSNYCYTF.

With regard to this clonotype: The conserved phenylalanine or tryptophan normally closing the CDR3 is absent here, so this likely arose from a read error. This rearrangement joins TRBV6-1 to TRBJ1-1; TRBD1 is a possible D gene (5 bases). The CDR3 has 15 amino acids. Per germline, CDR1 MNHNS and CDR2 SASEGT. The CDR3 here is CVSSPMSGSRTEAFH. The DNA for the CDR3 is TGTGTCAGCAGTCCTATGTCAGGGAGTAGGACTGAAGCTTTCCAT.

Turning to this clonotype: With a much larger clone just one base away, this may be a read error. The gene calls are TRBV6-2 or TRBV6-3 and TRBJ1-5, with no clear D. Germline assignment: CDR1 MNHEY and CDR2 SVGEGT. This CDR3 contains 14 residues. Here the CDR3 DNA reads TGTGCCAGCAGTTACGGAAATAGCAATCAGCTCCAGCATTTT. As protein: CASSYGNSNQLQHF.

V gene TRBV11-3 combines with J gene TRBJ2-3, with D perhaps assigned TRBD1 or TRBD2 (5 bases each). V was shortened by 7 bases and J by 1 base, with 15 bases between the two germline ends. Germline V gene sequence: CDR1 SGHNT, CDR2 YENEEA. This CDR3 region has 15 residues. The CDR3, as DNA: TGTGCCAGCAACCTAGGTGTGGGACGCACAGATACGCAGTATTTT. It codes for CASNLGVGRTDTQYF.

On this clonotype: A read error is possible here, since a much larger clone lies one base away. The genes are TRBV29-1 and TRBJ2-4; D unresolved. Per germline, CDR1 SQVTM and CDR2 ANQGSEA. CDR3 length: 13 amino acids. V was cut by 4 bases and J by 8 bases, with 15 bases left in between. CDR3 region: CSVVSVRQDIQYF. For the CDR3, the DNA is TGCAGCGTTGTCAGCGTTCGACAAGACATTCAGTACTTC. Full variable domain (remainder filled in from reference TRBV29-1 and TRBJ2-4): SAVISQKPSRDICQRGTSLTIQCQVDSQVTMMFWYRQQPGQSLTLIATANQGSEATYESGFVIDKFPISRPNLTFSTLTVSNMSPEDSSIYLCSVVSVRQDIQYFGAGTRLSVL.

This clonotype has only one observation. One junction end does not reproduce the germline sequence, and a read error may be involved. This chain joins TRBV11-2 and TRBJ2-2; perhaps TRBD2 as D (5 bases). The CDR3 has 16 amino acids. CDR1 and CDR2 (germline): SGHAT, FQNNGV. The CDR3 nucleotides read TGTGCTAGCAGCTTATTCCCAGTCGGATGGGTCGGGGAGCTGCTTTTT. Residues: CASSLFPVGWVGELLF.

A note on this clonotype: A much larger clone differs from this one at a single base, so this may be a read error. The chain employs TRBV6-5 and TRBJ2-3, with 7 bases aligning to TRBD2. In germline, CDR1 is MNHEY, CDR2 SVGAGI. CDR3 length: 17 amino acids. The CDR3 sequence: CAGSQTGTTLFTDTQYF. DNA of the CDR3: TGTGCCGGCAGCCAGACCGGGACTACACTATTCACAGATACGCAGTATTTT.

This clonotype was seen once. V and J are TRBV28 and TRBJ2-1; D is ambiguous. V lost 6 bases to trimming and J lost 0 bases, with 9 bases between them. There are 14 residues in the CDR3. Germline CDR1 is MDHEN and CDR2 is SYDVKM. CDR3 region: CASSKRSSYNEQFF. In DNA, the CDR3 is TGTGCCAGCAGCAAAAGAAGCTCCTACAATGAGCAGTTCTTC.

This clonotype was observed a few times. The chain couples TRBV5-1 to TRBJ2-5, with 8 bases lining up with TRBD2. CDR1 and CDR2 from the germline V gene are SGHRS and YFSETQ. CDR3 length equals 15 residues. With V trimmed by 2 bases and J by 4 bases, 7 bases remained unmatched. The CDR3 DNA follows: TGCGCCAGCAGCTTCTACACTAGCGGAGGAGAGACCCAGTACTTC. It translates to CASSFYTSGGETQYF.

CDR3 DNA: TGTGCCATCAGAGAGCCCGGAGCGGCGACCACAGATACGCAGTATTTT. This gives the protein CAIREPGAATTDTQYF. The chain recombines TRBV10-3 with TRBJ2-3; D is perhaps TRBD2 (5 bases). Germline CDR1 ENHRY, CDR2 SYGVKD. V was cut by 6 bases and J by 2 bases, with 18 bases left in between. The CDR3 length is 16 residues.

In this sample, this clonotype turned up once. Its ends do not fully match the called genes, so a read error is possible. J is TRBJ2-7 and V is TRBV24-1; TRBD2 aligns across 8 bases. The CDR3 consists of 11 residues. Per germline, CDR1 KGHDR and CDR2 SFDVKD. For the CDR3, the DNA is TGTGCCACCCGTAGCGGGAACGAGCAATACTTC. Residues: CATRSGNEQYF.

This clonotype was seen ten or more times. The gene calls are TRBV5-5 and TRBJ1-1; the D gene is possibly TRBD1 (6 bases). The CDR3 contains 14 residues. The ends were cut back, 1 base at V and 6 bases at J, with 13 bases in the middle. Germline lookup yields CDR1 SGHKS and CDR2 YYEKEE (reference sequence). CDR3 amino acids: CASSLYYREAEAFF. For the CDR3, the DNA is TGTGCCAGCAGCTTGTACTACAGGGAGGCTGAAGCTTTCTTT.

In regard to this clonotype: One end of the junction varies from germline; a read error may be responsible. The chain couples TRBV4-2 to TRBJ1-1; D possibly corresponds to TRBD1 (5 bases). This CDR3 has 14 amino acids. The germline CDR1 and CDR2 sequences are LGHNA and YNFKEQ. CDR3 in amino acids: CVSSQVTGNTEAFF. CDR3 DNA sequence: TGTGTCAGCAGCCAAGTTACAGGCAACACTGAAGCTTTCTTT.